Shown below are 22 T cell receptor beta chains from a single sample sequenced in a study of cytomegalovirus exposure and HLA in healthy donors. The PCR ran on 60 Vbeta and 13 Jbeta primers. Profiling relied on immunoSEQ multiplex PCR, and the TCRdb table lists in-frame clones only, not all of them. The table has around 150,000 clones, roughly four fifths seen once. The specimen was PBMCs. These receptors were obtained from a male donor in good health and CMV-seropositive.

This CDR3 reads CASSTRTGCYTF. CDR3 in DNA: TGTGCCAGCAGCACCCGGACAGGTTGCTACACCTTC. V usage is TRBV9 and J usage is TRBJ1-2, with 7 bases that match TRBD1. The CDR3 contains 12 residues. V shed 4 bases, J shed 9 bases, and the junction held 6 bases outside the gene matches. CDR1 and CDR2 (germline): SGDLS, YYNGEE.

Notes on this clone: The sample carries other DNA sequences with the same CDR3. The chain has TRBV7-2 and TRBJ2-7; TRBD1 agrees at 9 bases. CDR1 and CDR2 (germline): SGHTA, FQGNSA. With V trimmed by 5 bases and J by 3 bases, 2 bases remained unmatched. The CDR3 is made up of 13 amino acids. CDR3 residues: CASSRGQGYEQYF. The CDR3 DNA is TGTGCCAGCAGCCGGGGACAGGGCTACGAGCAGTACTTC.

This clone was seen a few times. The chain recombines TRBV7-2 with TRBJ1-2; maybe TRBD1 (6 bases). Trimming removed 5 bases from V and 8 bases from J, with 15 bases in between. This CDR3 comprises 13 residues. Germline V gene data show CDR1 as SGHTA and CDR2 as FQGNSA. The DNA of the CDR3 is TGTGCCAGCAGCCACGGACAGATGGGGGGCTACACCTTC. Amino acid sequence: CASSHGQMGGYTF.

This chain links TRBV30 with TRBJ1-1; TRBD1 is a possible D gene (6 bases). The ends were cut back, 2 bases at V and 1 base at J, with 17 bases in the middle. The CDR3 totals 16 residues. Germline assignment: CDR1 GTSNPN and CDR2 SVGIG (reference sequence). The CDR3, as DNA: TGTGCCTGGAGTCCACAGTTAAGGGGGGGGAACACTGAAGCTTTCTTT. This codes for CAWSPQLRGGNTEAFF.

The V call is TRBV5-1, the J call TRBJ2-3; 9 bases map to TRBD2. Germline V gene data show CDR1 as SGHRS and CDR2 as YFSETQ. The CDR3 length is 15 residues. V trimming: 1 base; J trimming: 4 bases; junction bases outside the gene matches: 4. The DNA of the CDR3 is TGCGCCAGCAGCTTGCAAGCGGGGGGTGCAGATACGCAGTATTTT. It specifies CASSLQAGGADTQYF. Based on the CDR3 plus reference TRBV5-1 and TRBJ2-3, the full variable domain is KAGVTQTPRYLIKTRGQQVTLSCSPISGHRSVSWYQQTPGQGLQFLFEYFSETQRNKGNFPGRFSGRQFSNSRSEMNVSTLELGDSALYLCASSLQAGGADTQYFGPGTRLTVL.

The chain has TRBV5-4 and TRBJ2-1, with TRBD2 matching over 13 bases. Germline V gene lookup returns CDR1 SGHNT and CDR2 YYREEE (reference sequence). The CDR3 has 15 amino acids. V was clipped by 4 bases and J by 9 bases; unmatched bases: 7. CDR3 residues: CASSPGLAGVGEQFF. For the CDR3, the DNA is TGTGCCAGCAGCCCCGGACTAGCGGGAGTGGGTGAGCAGTTCTTC.

The gene calls are TRBV27 and TRBJ2-3; D might be TRBD1 (6 bases). V dropped 3 bases and J dropped 5 bases, with 12 bases sitting between them. CDR3 size: 14 residues. CDR1 is MNHEY, CDR2 SMNVEV, per germline (reference sequence). The chain's CDR3 is CASSFETGRDTQYF. CDR3 in DNA: TGTGCCAGCAGTTTCGAGACAGGTCGAGATACGCAGTATTTT.

The chain links TRBV5-4 to TRBJ2-5; 8 bases agree with TRBD1. CDR1 and CDR2 (germline): SGHNT, YYREEE (reference sequence). CDR3 length: 15 residues. V dropped 4 bases and J dropped 2; count of bases not matched to a gene: 7. CDR3 protein: CASSLAGGRQETQYF. The CDR3, as DNA: TGTGCCAGCAGCCTGGCAGGGGGCCGACAAGAGACCCAGTACTTC.

V gene TRBV16 combines with J gene TRBJ2-7, with 8 bases that match TRBD1. V lost 3 bases, J lost 5 bases, and 9 bases stayed unmatched. The CDR3 runs 15 residues. The germline CDR1 and CDR2 sequences are KGHSY and FQNENV. Here the CDR3 DNA reads TGTGCCAGCAGCCATTCCGGACAGGGACAGAACGAGCAGTACTTC. It translates to CASSHSGQGQNEQYF.

This CDR3 is CAWSVGGINEQFF. The DNA for the CDR3 is TGTGCCTGGAGTGTAGGGGGCATAAATGAGCAGTTCTTC. The J gene is TRBJ2-1, the V gene TRBV30; 7 nucleotides agree with TRBD1. CDR1 is GTSNPN and CDR2 is SVGIG in the germline V gene (reference sequence). The CDR3 is 13 residues long. Trimming cost V 0 bases and J 7 bases; bases outside gene matches: 3.

This clone was observed a single time. As DNA, the CDR3 is TGTGCCAGCAGCTCCCGGACTAGCACAGATACGCAGTATTTT. This sequence encodes CASSSRTSTDTQYF. V gene TRBV7-8 combines with J gene TRBJ2-3; a weak D match, TRBD2 (5 bases). Trimming removed 4 bases at V and 0 bases at J, with 8 bases between. The CDR3 is 14 residues long. Germline-derived CDR1 and CDR2 are SGHVS and FQNEAQ. The full variable domain, completed using reference TRBV7-8 and TRBJ2-3, is GAGVSQSPRYKVAKRGQDVALRCDPISGHVSLFWYQQALGQGPEFLTYFQNEAQLDKSGLPSDRFFAERPEGSVSTLKIQRTQQEDSAVYLCASSSRTSTDTQYFGPGTRLTVL.

This sequence joins TRBV5-1 and TRBJ1-5, with no clear D. This CDR3 has 15 residues. Looked up from germline, CDR1 is SGHRS and CDR2 is YFSETQ. V gave up 0 bases and J gave up 4 bases, with 11 bases separating them. The CDR3 bases are TGCGCCAGCAGCTTGGAATCCGGTTCTAATCAGCCCCAGCATTTT. It codes for CASSLESGSNQPQHF.

The genes are TRBV6-5 and TRBJ1-2; tentative D call: TRBD1 (6 bases). Germline CDR1 MNHEY, CDR2 SVGAGI. Trimming took off 6 bases at V and 4 bases at J, with 9 bases between the two ends. The CDR3 contains 12 residues. This CDR3 reads CASRGALYGYTF. CDR3 DNA sequence: TGTGCCAGCAGGGGGGCCCTCTATGGCTACACCTTC.

The CDR3 protein is CASSLISGGSYEQYF. For the CDR3, the DNA is TGTGCCAGCAGCTTGATTAGCGGGGGCTCCTACGAGCAGTACTTC. The rearrangement links TRBV5-6 to TRBJ2-7; 9 bases agree with TRBD2. This CDR3 is 15 amino acids long. With 1 base clipped from V and 0 bases from J, the junction kept 2 bases outside the gene matches. Per germline, CDR1 SGHDT and CDR2 YYEEEE.

The V gene is TRBV4-3, the J gene TRBJ2-7; D uncertain. The CDR3 spans 14 residues. Germline assignment: CDR1 LGHNA and CDR2 YSLEER. V lost 1 base to trimming and J lost 4 bases, with 11 bases between them. The CDR3 DNA reads TGCGCCAGCAGCCAAGGAGTAGCACTATACGAGCAGTACTTC. Protein product: CASSQGVALYEQYF.

This sequence joins TRBV5-4 and TRBJ2-1; 9 nucleotides match TRBD2. Trimming cost V 1 base and J 1 base; bases outside gene matches: 0. The V gene's germline CDR1 is SGHNT and CDR2 YYREEE (reference sequence). There are 15 residues in the CDR3. The CDR3 region is CASSLTSGSYNEQFF. The CDR3, as DNA: TGTGCCAGCAGCTTGACTAGCGGGTCCTACAATGAGCAGTTCTTC.

The rearrangement joins TRBV6-5 to TRBJ1-4; 11 bases are shared with TRBD1. The germline V gene has CDR1 MNHEY and CDR2 SVGAGI. The junction had 4 bases not matched to a gene; V was cut back by 6 bases and J by 4 bases. This CDR3 is 15 amino acids long. The CDR3: CASSGDRGFNEKLFF. Written as DNA, the CDR3 is TGTGCCAGCAGCGGGGACAGGGGGTTTAATGAAAAACTGTTTTTT.

This clone has only a few counts. The gene calls are TRBV7-2 and TRBJ1-1, with D maybe TRBD1 (5 bases). Per germline, CDR1 SGHTA and CDR2 FQGNSA. CDR3 size: 12 residues. Trimming took 0 bases from V and 10 from J, leaving 9 bases between them. The CDR3 nucleotides are TGTGCCAGCAGCTTAGCATCGGGGGGAGCTTTCTTT. It encodes CASSLASGGAFF. The variable domain in full, completed from reference TRBV7-2 and TRBJ1-1, reads GAGVSQSPSNKVTEKGKDVELRCDPISGHTALYWYRQSLGQGLEFLIYFQGNSAPDKSGLPSDRFSAERTGGSVSTLTIQRTQQEDSAVYLCASSLASGGAFFGQGTRLTVV.

The chain couples TRBV5-1 to TRBJ2-4; perhaps TRBD2 as D (6 bases). The germline CDR1 and CDR2 sequences are SGHRS and YFSETQ. The CDR3 loop spans 16 amino acids. Trimming removed 1 base from V and 0 bases from J, with 11 bases in between. CDR3 sequence (DNA): TGCGCCAGCAGCTTGATTGGCGGGGTAGCCAAAAACATTCAGTACTTC. Translated, it gives CASSLIGGVAKNIQYF.

V gene TRBV15 combines with J gene TRBJ2-5; 7 bases align to TRBD2. The V gene end was trimmed by 8 bases and the J gene end by 4 bases; junction bases not matched to a gene: 13. In germline, CDR1 is LNHNV, CDR2 YYDKDF (reference sequence). The CDR3 loop spans 15 amino acids. The CDR3 here is CATLTAGAVLETQYF. In DNA, the CDR3 is TGTGCCACCCTTACGGCGGGAGCAGTGCTAGAGACCCAGTACTTC.

CDR3 DNA sequence: TGTGCCAGCGGGGCCGGCAATCAGCCCCAGCATTTT. Encoded protein: CASGAGNQPQHF. J is TRBJ1-5 and V is TRBV27, with D maybe TRBD1 (5 bases). The germline V gene has CDR1 MNHEY and CDR2 SMNVEV (reference sequence). This CDR3 spans 12 amino acids. Between the trimmed V and J ends, which lost 8 bases and 2 bases, there was a span of 7 bases.

The chain carries TRBV5-6 and TRBJ2-1, with 8 bases lining up with TRBD1. J lost 2 bases, V lost 4 bases, and 5 bases had no gene match. In germline, CDR1 is SGHDT, CDR2 YYEEEE. The CDR3 is made up of 15 amino acids. CDR3 region: CASSKGQGAYNEQFF. The DNA of the CDR3 is TGTGCCAGCAGCAAAGGACAGGGAGCCTACAATGAGCAGTTCTTC.